This passage covers 26 T cell receptor beta chains from one sample sequenced in a study of a mutant IDH1 vaccine in newly diagnosed glioma. Time point noted: week 35, safety follow-up. The vaccine gave 300 ug of a 20-mer mutant IDH1 peptide subcutaneously per dose. The antigens for these receptors are not known. Using immunoSEQ multiplex PCR, the repertoire was profiled, and TCRdb retains in-frame clones only, with some absent. This table has about 33,000 clones, roughly 85% appearing once. The specimen comprised PBMCs, sampled from a glioma patient whose treatment included an IDH1 peptide vaccine. Source of these receptors: a woman between 18 and 29 years old with glioma.

J is TRBJ2-3 and V is TRBV2; D uncertain. V was trimmed by 7 bases and J by 0 bases, leaving 5 bases between them. Germline V gives CDR1 SNHLY, CDR2 FYNNEI. CDR3 length equals 12 residues. Written as DNA, the CDR3 is TGTGCCAGCATCGGAAGCACAGATACGCAGTATTTT. Amino acids: CASIGSTDTQYF.

The chain carries TRBV27 and TRBJ2-1; 9 nucleotides agree with TRBD2. This CDR3 region has 16 residues. V lost 3 bases to trimming and J lost 4 bases; unmatched junction nucleotides: 7. Germline V gene sequence: CDR1 MNHEY, CDR2 SMNVEV (reference sequence). The CDR3 is CASSFSGGGGYNEQFF. The CDR3 coding sequence is TGTGCCAGCAGTTTCTCGGGCGGGGGGGGATACAATGAGCAGTTCTTC.

This rearrangement joins TRBV9 to TRBJ2-7, with 9 positions matching TRBD2. Germline assignment: CDR1 SGDLS and CDR2 YYNGEE. This CDR3 has 15 residues. Trimming took 0 bases from V and 4 from J; bases not matched to a gene: 5. CDR3 DNA sequence: TGTGCCAGCAGCGTAGTGGCGGGAGGGCCGTACGAGCAGTACTTC. It encodes CASSVVAGGPYEQYF.

This clone occurred a few times. The chain links TRBV6-1 to TRBJ1-4; D remains ambiguous. The CDR3 has 12 residues. CDR1 MNHNS and CDR2 SASEGT come from the germline V gene. V was pared by 11 bases and J by 7 bases, with 14 bases between. The CDR3 nucleotides are TGTGCCGGGAGAATTGCGGGTGAAAAACTGTTTTTT. This codes for CAGRIAGEKLFF.

The chain uses TRBV7-2 and TRBJ2-7; the D gene is possibly TRBD2 (5 bases). In germline, CDR1 is SGHTA, CDR2 FQGNSA. CDR3 length: 12 residues. V lost 3 bases and J lost 6, with 9 bases in between. CDR3 region: CASSFPSTEQYF. CDR3 coding DNA: TGTGCCAGCAGCTTCCCTAGCACCGAGCAGTACTTC.

The CDR3 nucleotides are TGTGCCAGCAGTTTACCTTCACAGGGGGCTCAAACGCAGTATTTT. It yields the protein CASSLPSQGAQTQYF. The chain links TRBV28 to TRBJ2-3; 9 nucleotides agree with TRBD1. CDR3 size: 15 residues. CDR1 and CDR2 (germline): MDHEN, SYDVKM. The V segment lost 2 bases and the J segment 9 bases; nucleotides outside the gene matches: 9.

V and J are TRBV7-9 and TRBJ2-7; perhaps TRBD2 as D (5 bases). This CDR3 contains 14 residues. Between the trimmed V and J ends, which lost 2 bases and 1 base, there was a span of 9 bases. Germline assignment: CDR1 SEHNR and CDR2 FQNEAQ (reference sequence). CDR3: CASSLPRESYEQYF. The CDR3 DNA follows: TGTGCCAGCAGCTTACCTCGGGAATCCTACGAGCAGTACTTC.

The chain is built from TRBV7-9 and TRBJ2-7; no definite D call. V lost 3 bases and J 4 bases, leaving 10 bases between the germline ends. Germline CDR1 is SEHNR and CDR2 is FQNEAQ (reference sequence). The CDR3 covers 13 residues. The CDR3 DNA reads TGTGCCAGCAGCTTCAACAGTCTTTACGAGCAGTACTTC. Its translation: CASSFNSLYEQYF.

This chain links TRBV6-6 with TRBJ2-1, with unresolved D. The CDR3 spans 13 residues. Germline CDR1 is MNHNY and CDR2 is SVGAGI (reference sequence). Trimming took 6 bases from V and 9 from J, leaving 15 bases between them. This CDR3 reads CASSPSGRSEQFF. The CDR3 nucleotides read TGTGCCAGCAGCCCCTCCGGGCGTAGTGAGCAGTTCTTC.

The genes are TRBV15 and TRBJ2-3; D unresolved. V was trimmed by 0 bases and J by 2 bases, leaving 6 bases between them. Germline V gene data show CDR1 as LNHNV and CDR2 as YYDKDF (reference sequence). The CDR3 consists of 14 residues. CDR3 coding DNA: TGTGCCACCAGCAGAGACGCTAACACAGATACGCAGTATTTT. Protein product: CATSRDANTDTQYF.

This clone appeared a single time. The chain combines TRBV6-1 with TRBJ2-2; TRBD2 matches 10 bases. V lost 6 bases, J lost 5 bases, and 6 bases stayed unmatched. From germline, CDR1 is MNHNS and CDR2 SASEGT. This CDR3 is built from 15 residues. The CDR3 sequence: CASSYSTSGTGELFF. The CDR3 nucleotides are TGTGCCAGCAGCTATTCGACTAGCGGGACCGGGGAGCTGTTTTTT.

CDR3 DNA sequence: TGTGCCAGCAGTTCCCCAGGGATAACGACTGAAGCTTTCTTT. Its protein is CASSSPGITTEAFF. This chain uses TRBV6-5 with TRBJ1-1; D may be TRBD1 (5 bases). The ends were cut back, 4 bases at V and 5 bases at J, with 14 bases in the middle. This CDR3 has 14 amino acids. CDR1 and CDR2 (germline): MNHEY, SVGAGI.

This clone was seen more than once but under ten times. The V gene is TRBV19, the J gene TRBJ1-5; TRBD1 might be the D (5 bases). CDR1 and CDR2 from the germline V gene are LNHDA and SQIVND (reference sequence). CDR3 size: 15 residues. V was pared by 6 bases and J by 4 bases, with 16 bases between. The DNA for the CDR3 is TGTGCCAGTAGGGGGGTTATGGTGCGGAATCAGCCCCAGCATTTT. Translated, it gives CASRGVMVRNQPQHF.

This chain connects TRBV27 to TRBJ2-7; D call uncertain. CDR1 and CDR2 from the germline V gene are MNHEY and SMNVEV (reference sequence). V lost 0 bases and J lost 0, with 6 bases in between. The CDR3 is 14 residues long. The CDR3 loop reads CASSLSPASYEQYF. The CDR3 region has the DNA TGTGCCAGCAGTTTATCACCAGCCTCCTACGAGCAGTACTTC.

The chain combines TRBV4-1 with TRBJ2-2, with TRBD2 matching 11 bases. Germline V lookup: CDR1 MGHRA, CDR2 YSYEKL. Unmatched junction bases numbered 6, after V lost 0 bases and J lost 3 bases. The CDR3 loop spans 18 amino acids. Here the CDR3 DNA reads TGCGCCAGCAGCCAAGATCCCACTAGCGGGAGAGACACCGGGGAGCTGTTTTTT. As protein: CASSQDPTSGRDTGELFF.

The rearrangement joins TRBV27 to TRBJ1-2; possibly TRBD1 for D (5 bases). The V end was cut by 0 bases, the J end by 5 bases, with 10 bases between. This CDR3 is 14 amino acids long. CDR1 and CDR2 (germline): MNHEY, SMNVEV (reference sequence). CDR3 sequence reads: CASSLSRDLYGYTF. The DNA of the CDR3 is TGTGCCAGCAGTTTATCCAGGGACCTTTATGGCTACACCTTC.

In nucleotides, the CDR3 is TGCAGCGCCCGGGACAGGGAAGATACGCAGTATTTT. Translation: CSARDREDTQYF. The V gene is TRBV29-1, the J gene TRBJ2-3; 9 bases align to TRBD1. Germline values: CDR1 SQVTM, CDR2 ANQGSEA. J was trimmed by 5 bases and V by 7 bases; bases with no gene match: 4. This CDR3 spans 12 amino acids.

The rearrangement joins TRBV4-2 to TRBJ2-3, with D hard to call. In germline, CDR1 is LGHNA, CDR2 YNFKEQ. The CDR3 extends over 16 amino acids. Trimming stripped 0 bases from V and 2 bases from J, with 12 bases between. In DNA form, the CDR3 reads TGTGCCAGCAGCCAAGATGTGGCAGTTTACACAGATACGCAGTATTTT. Residues: CASSQDVAVYTDTQYF.

The gene calls are TRBV4-1 and TRBJ2-1; D is unclear. The CDR3 is 15 amino acids. V was pared by 0 bases and J by 2 bases, with 8 bases between. Germline CDR1 is MGHRA and CDR2 is YSYEKL. The CDR3 bases are TGCGCCAGCAGCCAAGAGGGCGGAGCCTACAATGAGCAGTTCTTC. This sequence encodes CASSQEGGAYNEQFF.

The V gene is TRBV30, the J gene TRBJ2-1; D is ambiguous. This CDR3 spans 12 amino acids. V was cut by 5 bases and J by 9 bases, with 14 bases left in between. The germline V gene has CDR1 GTSNPN and CDR2 SVGIG (reference sequence). CDR3 loop: CAWGSTTSEQFF. The DNA of the CDR3 is TGTGCCTGGGGGTCTACAACAAGTGAGCAGTTCTTC.

Here the CDR3 reads CASSMAADTQYF. CDR3 sequence (DNA): TGTGCCAGTAGTATGGCGGCAGATACGCAGTATTTT. The chain carries TRBV19 and TRBJ2-3; the D is unclear. This CDR3 comprises 12 residues. Germline CDR1 and CDR2: LNHDA and SQIVND (reference sequence). V dropped 3 bases and J dropped 4 bases, with 5 bases sitting between them.

The genes are TRBV21-1 and TRBJ2-1; the table's TRBD2 call for D was not verified on the DNA. TRBV21-1 corresponds to a pseudogene. This CDR3 region has 16 residues. The CDR3 sequence: CASSPRLAGTYNEQFF. The CDR3, as DNA: TGTGCCAGCAGCCCTCGACTAGCGGGGACCTACAATGAGCAGTTCTTC.

The chain combines TRBV29-1 with TRBJ1-1; 8 nucleotides agree with TRBD1. This CDR3 region has 12 residues. From germline, CDR1 is SQVTM and CDR2 ANQGSEA. Trimming cost V 7 bases and J 4 bases; bases outside gene matches: 5. Here the CDR3 DNA reads TGCAGCGGGGGACAGGAGAGCACTGAAGCTTTCTTT. Its translation: CSGGQESTEAFF.

This chain uses TRBV18 with TRBJ2-1; no firm D call. Germline V gene data show CDR1 as KGHSH and CDR2 as LQKENI. The V end lost 3 bases, the J end lost 6 bases, and 6 bases lay between the germline ends. The CDR3 sequence is 12 residues long. CDR3 sequence reads: CASSPDRNEQFF. The CDR3 DNA follows: TGTGCCAGCTCACCGGACCGCAATGAGCAGTTCTTC.

Regarding this clone: Sequence at one end of the junction differs from germline and may be a read error. Other DNA sequences from this sample encode an identical CDR3 as well. The chain employs TRBV5-1 and TRBJ1-5; 7 bases are shared with TRBD1. Germline V gene sequence: CDR1 SGHRS, CDR2 YFSETQ. This CDR3 region has 15 residues. The CDR3 region has the DNA TGCGCCAGTAGCTTGGAGGACAGGCTCACTCAGCCCCAGCATTTT. This sequence encodes CASSLEDRLTQPQHF.

This sequence joins TRBV5-1 and TRBJ2-2; D not certain. Germline V gives CDR1 SGHRS, CDR2 YFSETQ. The germline V and J ends were trimmed by 0 bases and 0 bases, with 6 bases remaining between them. The CDR3 has 15 amino acids. CDR3 coding DNA: TGCGCCAGCAGCTTGGAGCTGGCGAACACCGGGGAGCTGTTTTTT. It codes for CASSLELANTGELFF.